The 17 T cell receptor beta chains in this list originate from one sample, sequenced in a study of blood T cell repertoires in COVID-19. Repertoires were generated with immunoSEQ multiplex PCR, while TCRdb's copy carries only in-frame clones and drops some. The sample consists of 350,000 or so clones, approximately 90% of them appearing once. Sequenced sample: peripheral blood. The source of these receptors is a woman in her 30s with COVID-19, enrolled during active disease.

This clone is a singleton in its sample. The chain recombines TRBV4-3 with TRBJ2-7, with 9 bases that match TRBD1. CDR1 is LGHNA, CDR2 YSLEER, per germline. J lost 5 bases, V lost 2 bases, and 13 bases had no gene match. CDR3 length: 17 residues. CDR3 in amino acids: CASSQSFAGTGSDEQYF. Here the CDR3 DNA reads TGCGCCAGCAGCCAATCGTTCGCCGGGACAGGGTCGGACGAGCAGTACTTC.

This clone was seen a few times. CDR3 nucleotides: TGTGCCAGCAGCGTAGACCAGGGGCTAGCTAACTATGGCTACACCTTC. Translated: CASSVDQGLANYGYTF. This chain connects TRBV9 to TRBJ1-2, with a weak D call TRBD1 (6 bases). V lost 0 bases and J lost 0, with 12 bases in between. Germline assignment: CDR1 SGDLS and CDR2 YYNGEE. The CDR3 runs 16 residues. Together with reference TRBV9 and TRBJ1-2, the CDR3 gives the full variable domain: DSGVTQTPKHLITATGQRVTLRCSPRSGDLSVYWYQQSLDQGLQFLIQYYNGEERAKGNILERFSAQQFPDLHSELNLSSLELGDSALYFCASSVDQGLANYGYTFGSGTRLTVV.

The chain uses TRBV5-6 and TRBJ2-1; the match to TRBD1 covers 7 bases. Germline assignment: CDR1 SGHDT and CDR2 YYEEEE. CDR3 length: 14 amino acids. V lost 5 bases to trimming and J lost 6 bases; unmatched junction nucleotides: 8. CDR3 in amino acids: CASRRTGSPNEQFF. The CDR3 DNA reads TGTGCCAGCAGGCGGACAGGATCCCCCAATGAGCAGTTCTTC. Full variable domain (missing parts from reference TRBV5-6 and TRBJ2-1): DAGVTQSPTHLIKTRGQQVTLRCSPKSGHDTVSWYQQALGQGPQFIFQYYEEEERQRGNFPDRFSGHQFPNYSSELNVNALLLGDSALYLCASRRTGSPNEQFFGPGTRLTVL.

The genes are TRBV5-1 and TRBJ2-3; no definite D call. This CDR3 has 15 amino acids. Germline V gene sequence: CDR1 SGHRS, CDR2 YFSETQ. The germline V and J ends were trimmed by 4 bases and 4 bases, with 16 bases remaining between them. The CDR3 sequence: CASSRAATGSDTQYF. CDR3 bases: TGCGCCAGCAGCCGTGCGGCTACCGGATCAGATACGCAGTATTTT. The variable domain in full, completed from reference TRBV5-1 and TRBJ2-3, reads KAGVTQTPRYLIKTRGQQVTLSCSPISGHRSVSWYQQTPGQGLQFLFEYFSETQRNKGNFPGRFSGRQFSNSRSEMNVSTLELGDSALYLCASSRAATGSDTQYFGPGTRLTVL.

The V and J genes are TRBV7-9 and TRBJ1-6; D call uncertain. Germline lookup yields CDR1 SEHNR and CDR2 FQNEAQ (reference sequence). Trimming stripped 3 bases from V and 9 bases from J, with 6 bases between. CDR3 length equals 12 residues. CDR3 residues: CASSFTGSPLHF. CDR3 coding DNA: TGTGCCAGCAGCTTTACTGGTTCACCCCTCCACTTT.

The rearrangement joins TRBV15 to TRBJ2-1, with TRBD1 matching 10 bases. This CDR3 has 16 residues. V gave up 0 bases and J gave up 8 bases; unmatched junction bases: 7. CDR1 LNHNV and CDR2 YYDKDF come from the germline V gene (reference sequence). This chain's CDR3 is CATSRDTDRGLHEQFF. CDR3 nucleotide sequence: TGTGCCACCAGCAGAGATACGGACAGGGGGTTGCATGAGCAGTTCTTC.

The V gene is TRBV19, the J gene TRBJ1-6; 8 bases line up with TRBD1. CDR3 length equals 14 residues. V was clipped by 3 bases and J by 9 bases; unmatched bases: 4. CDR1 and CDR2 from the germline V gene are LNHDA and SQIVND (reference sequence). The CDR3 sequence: CASSMGQGASPLHF. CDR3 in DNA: TGTGCCAGTAGTATGGGGCAGGGGGCTTCACCCCTCCACTTT.

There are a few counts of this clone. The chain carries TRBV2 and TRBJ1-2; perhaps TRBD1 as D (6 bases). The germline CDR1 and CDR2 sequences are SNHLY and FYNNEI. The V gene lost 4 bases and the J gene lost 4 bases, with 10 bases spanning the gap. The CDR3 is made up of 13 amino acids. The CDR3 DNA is TGTGCCAGCAGTGGGCTGGGGGCCTATGGCTACACCTTC. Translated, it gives CASSGLGAYGYTF.

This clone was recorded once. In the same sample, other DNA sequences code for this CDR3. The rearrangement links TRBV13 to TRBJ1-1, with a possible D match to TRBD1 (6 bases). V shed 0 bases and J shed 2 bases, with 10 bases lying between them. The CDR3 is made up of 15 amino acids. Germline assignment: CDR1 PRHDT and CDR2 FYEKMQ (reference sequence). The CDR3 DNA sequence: TGTGCCAGCAGCTTAGGCCAGGGGAGCAACACTGAAGCTTTCTTT. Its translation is CASSLGQGSNTEAFF.

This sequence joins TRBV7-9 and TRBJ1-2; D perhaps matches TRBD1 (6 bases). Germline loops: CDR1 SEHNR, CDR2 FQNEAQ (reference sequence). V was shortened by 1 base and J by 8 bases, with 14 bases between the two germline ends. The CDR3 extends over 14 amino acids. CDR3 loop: CASSLGQGYEGYTF. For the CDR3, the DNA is TGTGCCAGCAGCTTAGGGCAGGGGTATGAAGGCTACACCTTC.

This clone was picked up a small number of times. In nucleotides, the CDR3 is TGTGCCAGTACCCCACCGCGTTTGGGTACAGCTAACTATGGCTACACCTTC. It translates to CASTPPRLGTANYGYTF. This chain connects TRBV19 to TRBJ1-2; D not certain. This CDR3 spans 17 amino acids. From germline, CDR1 is LNHDA and CDR2 SQIVND (reference sequence). The V gene lost 7 bases and the J gene lost 0 bases, with 21 bases spanning the gap.

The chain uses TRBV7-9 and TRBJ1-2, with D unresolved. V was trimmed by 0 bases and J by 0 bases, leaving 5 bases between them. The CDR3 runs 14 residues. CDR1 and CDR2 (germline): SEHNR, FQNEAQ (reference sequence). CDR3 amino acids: CASSLAPTNYGYTF. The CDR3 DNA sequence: TGTGCCAGCAGCTTAGCTCCTACTAACTATGGCTACACCTTC. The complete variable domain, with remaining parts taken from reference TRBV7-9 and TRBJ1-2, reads DTGVSQNPRHKITKRGQNVTFRCDPISEHNRLYWYRQTLGQGPEFLTYFQNEAQLEKSRLLSDRFSAERPKGSFSTLEIQRTEQGDSAMYLCASSLAPTNYGYTFGSGTRLTVV.

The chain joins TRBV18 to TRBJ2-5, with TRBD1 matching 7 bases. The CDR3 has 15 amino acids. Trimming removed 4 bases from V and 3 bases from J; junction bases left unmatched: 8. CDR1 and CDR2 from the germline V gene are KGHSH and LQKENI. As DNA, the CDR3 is TGTGCCAGCTCACGGGAACAGGGGTCCAAAGAGACCCAGTACTTC. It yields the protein CASSREQGSKETQYF.

CDR3 nucleotide sequence: TGCGCCAGCAGTTCCGACAGGGGCCCCAATCAGCCCCAGCATTTT. Its protein product is CASSSDRGPNQPQHF. The V call is TRBV4-1, the J call TRBJ1-5, with TRBD1 identical over 8 bases. V lost 6 bases to trimming and J lost 3 bases; unmatched junction nucleotides: 7. CDR3 length: 15 amino acids. Germline V gene lookup returns CDR1 MGHRA and CDR2 YSYEKL.

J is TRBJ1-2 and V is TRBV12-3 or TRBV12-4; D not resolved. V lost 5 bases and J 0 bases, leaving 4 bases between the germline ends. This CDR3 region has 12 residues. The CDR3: CASSPANYGYTF. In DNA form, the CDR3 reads TGTGCCAGCAGTCCAGCTAACTATGGCTACACCTTC.

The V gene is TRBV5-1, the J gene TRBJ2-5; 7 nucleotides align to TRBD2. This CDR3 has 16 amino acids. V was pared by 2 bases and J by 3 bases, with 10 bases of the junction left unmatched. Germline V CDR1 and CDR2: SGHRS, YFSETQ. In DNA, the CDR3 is TGCGCCAGCAGCTTTGCGGATGGGAGGGCCGAAGAGACCCAGTACTTC. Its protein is CASSFADGRAEETQYF.

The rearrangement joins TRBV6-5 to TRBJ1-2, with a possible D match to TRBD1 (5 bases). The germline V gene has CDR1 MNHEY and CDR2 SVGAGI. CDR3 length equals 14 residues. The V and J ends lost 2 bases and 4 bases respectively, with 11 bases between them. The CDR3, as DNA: TGTGCCAGCAGTTACACCAAAGACAGCTATGGCTACACCTTC. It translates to CASSYTKDSYGYTF.